This T cell receptor beta chain was observed in a study of CD8+CD57+ T cells in acquired aplastic anemia. Study details: The mean DNA yield obtained from sorted CD4+ and CD8+ cells came to 3 to 4 ug. Healthy donors gave 11 million or so reads on average for CD4+ cells.

Genomic DNA, the template, was used for profiling of the TCR beta VDJ and CDR3. Via MiXCR, TCRdb re-called the reads, giving one row per CDR3 protein. This table holds 190,000 or so distinct CDR3 sequences, around 63% found once. General study points: Controls did not differ significantly from patients in CD8+ Simpson's diversity. Patients and controls were found to share 25 to 35 CD8+ CDR3 sequences.

In the case of this clonotype: Its antigen is unknown.

Trimming cost V 5 bases and J 2 bases, with 13 bases left between them. The CDR3 is 15 amino acids. The germline gives CDR1 SGHTA, CDR2 FQGNSA. The sequencing input was sorted CD4+, CD8+, or CD8+CD57+ T cells (not recorded which) from PBMCs. This TCR was recovered from a human donor in good health. This chain links TRBV7-2 with TRBJ2-1, with D perhaps TRBD1 (6 bases). As DNA, the CDR3 is TGTGCCAGCAGCCCCCCTGGGGGCACCTACAATGAGCAGTTCTTC. Translation gives CASSPPGGTYNEQFF.